This T cell receptor beta chain comes out of a study of response to subunit inactivated influenza vaccine. V dropped 3 bases and J dropped 4; count of bases not matched to a gene: 4. The germline CDR1 and CDR2 sequences are SGDLS and YYNGEE. The CDR3 extends over 15 amino acids. This clonotype appeared a few times. TCRdb processed the RT-PCR reads anew with MiXCR; each CDR3 protein has one entry. The profile shows about 300,000 distinct CDR3 sequences, about a fifth of them singletons. V is TRBV9 and J is TRBJ2-1; 10 bases align to TRBD2. The clonotype comes from a man aged 45-69 years who received an inactivated influenza vaccine. The specimen was PBMCs from blood, collected approximately 20 months after vaccination. The CDR3 DNA reads as TGTGCCAGCAGCGCTAGCGGGGGCCTTTACAATGAGCAGTTCTTC. This gives the protein CASSASGGLYNEQFF.